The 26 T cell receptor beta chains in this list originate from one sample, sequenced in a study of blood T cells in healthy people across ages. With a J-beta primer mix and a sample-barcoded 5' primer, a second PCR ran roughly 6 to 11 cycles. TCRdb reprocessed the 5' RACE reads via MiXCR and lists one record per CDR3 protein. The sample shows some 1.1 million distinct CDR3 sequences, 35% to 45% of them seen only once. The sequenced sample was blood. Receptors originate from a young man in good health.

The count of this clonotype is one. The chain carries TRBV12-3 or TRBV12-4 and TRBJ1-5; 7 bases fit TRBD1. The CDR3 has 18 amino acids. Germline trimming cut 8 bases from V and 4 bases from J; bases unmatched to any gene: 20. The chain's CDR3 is CASCHPTGREIRNQPQHF. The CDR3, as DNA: TGTGCCAGCTGCCACCCGACAGGGAGGGAAATAAGGAATCAGCCCCAGCATTTT.

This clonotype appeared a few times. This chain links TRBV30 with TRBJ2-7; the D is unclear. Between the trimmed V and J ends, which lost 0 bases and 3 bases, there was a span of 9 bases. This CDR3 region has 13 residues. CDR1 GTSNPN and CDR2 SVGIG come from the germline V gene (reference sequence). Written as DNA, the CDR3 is TGTGCCTGGAGTGTTGGGCAGGTCTACGAGCAGTACTTC. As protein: CAWSVGQVYEQYF.

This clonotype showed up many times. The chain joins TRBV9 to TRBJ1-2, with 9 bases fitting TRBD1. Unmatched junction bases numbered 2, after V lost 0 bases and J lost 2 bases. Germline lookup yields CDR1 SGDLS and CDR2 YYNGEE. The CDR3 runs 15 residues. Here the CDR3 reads CASSVGTGGNYGYTF. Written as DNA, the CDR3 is TGTGCCAGCAGCGTAGGTACAGGGGGCAACTATGGCTACACCTTC.

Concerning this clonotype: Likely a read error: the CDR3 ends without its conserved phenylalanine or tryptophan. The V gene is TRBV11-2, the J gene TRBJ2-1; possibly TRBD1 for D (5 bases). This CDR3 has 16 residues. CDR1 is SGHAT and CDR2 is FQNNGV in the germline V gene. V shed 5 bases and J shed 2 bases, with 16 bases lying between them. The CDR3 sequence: CASSRQQTITYNEQFL. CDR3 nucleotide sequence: TGTGCCAGCAGCCGACAGCAAACGATTACCTACAATGAGCAGTTCTTA.

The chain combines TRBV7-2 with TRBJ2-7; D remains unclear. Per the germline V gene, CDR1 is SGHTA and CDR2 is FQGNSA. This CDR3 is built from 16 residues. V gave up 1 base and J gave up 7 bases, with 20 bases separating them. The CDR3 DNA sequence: TGTGCCAGCAGCTTAGTAGTTGCTAGTTGGAGCGATGAGCAGTACTTC. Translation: CASSLVVASWSDEQYF. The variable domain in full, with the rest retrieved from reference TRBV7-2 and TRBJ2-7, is GAGVSQSPSNKVTEKGKDVELRCDPISGHTALYWYRQSLGQGLEFLIYFQGNSAPDKSGLPSDRFSAERTGGSVSTLTIQRTQQEDSAVYLCASSLVVASWSDEQYFGPGTRLTVT.

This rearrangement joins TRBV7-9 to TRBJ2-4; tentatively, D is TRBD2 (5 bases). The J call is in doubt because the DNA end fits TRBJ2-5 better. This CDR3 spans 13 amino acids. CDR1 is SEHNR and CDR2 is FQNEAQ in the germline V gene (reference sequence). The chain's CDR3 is CASSSTSPQTQYF. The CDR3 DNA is TGTGCCAGCAGCTCCACTAGTCCGCAGACCCAGTACTTC.

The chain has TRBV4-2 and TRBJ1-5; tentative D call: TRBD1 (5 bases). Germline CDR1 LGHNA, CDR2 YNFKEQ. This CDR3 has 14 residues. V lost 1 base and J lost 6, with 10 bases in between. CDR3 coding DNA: TGTGCCAGCAGCCAAGGGACATCGGGTCAGCCCCAGCATTTT. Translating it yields CASSQGTSGQPQHF.

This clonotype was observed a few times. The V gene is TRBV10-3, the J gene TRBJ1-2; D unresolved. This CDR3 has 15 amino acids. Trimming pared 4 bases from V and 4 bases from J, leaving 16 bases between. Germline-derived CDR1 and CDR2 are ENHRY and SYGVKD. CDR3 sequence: CAISAGELSLYGYTF. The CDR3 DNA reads TGTGCCATCAGTGCTGGAGAATTGTCCCTCTATGGCTACACCTTC.

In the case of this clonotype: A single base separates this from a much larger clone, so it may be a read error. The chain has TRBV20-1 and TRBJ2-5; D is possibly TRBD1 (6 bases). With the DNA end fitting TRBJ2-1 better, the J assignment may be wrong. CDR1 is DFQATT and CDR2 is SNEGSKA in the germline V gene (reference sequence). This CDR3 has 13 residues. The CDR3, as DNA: TGCAGTGCTGGGGGCCCTGATCAAGAGACCCAGTTCTTC. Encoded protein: CSAGGPDQETQFF.

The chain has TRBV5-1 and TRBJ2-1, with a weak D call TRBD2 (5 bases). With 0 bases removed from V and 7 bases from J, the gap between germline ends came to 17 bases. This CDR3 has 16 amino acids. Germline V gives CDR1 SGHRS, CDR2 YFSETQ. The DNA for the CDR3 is TGCGCCAGCAGCTTGGCGCTTAACGCGGGTATAAATGAGCAGTTCTTC. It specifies CASSLALNAGINEQFF.

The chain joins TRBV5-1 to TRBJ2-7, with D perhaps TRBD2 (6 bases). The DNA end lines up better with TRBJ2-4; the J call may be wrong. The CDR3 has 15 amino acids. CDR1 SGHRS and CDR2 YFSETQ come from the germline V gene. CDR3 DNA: TGCGCCAGCAGCTCGGGACTTGGAGCCAAAAACATTCAGTACTTC. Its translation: CASSSGLGAKNIQYF.

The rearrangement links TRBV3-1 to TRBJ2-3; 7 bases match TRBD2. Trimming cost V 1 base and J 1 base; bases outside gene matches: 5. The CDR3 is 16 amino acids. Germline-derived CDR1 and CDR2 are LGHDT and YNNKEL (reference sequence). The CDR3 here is CASSQGGSGGTDTQYF. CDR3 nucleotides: TGTGCCAGCAGCCAAGGGGGAAGCGGGGGCACAGATACGCAGTATTTT.

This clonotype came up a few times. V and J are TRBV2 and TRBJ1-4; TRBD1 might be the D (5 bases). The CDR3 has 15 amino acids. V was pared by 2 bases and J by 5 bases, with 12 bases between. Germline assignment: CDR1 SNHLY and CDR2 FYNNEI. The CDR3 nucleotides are TGTGCCAGCAGTGAAATGAGACGGGACAATGAAAAACTGTTTTTT. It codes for CASSEMRRDNEKLFF.

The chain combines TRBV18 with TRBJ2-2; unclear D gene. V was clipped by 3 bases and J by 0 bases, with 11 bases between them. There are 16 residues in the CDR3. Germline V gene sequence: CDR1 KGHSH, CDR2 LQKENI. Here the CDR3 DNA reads TGTGCCAGCTCACCTCCCGGGCTGGCGAACACCGGGGAGCTGTTTTTT. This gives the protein CASSPPGLANTGELFF.

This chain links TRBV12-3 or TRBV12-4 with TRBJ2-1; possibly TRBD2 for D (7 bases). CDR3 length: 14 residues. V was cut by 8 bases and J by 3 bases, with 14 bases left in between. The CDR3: CASLEGGDYNEQFF. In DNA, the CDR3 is TGTGCCAGCCTTGAGGGGGGGGACTACAATGAGCAGTTCTTC.

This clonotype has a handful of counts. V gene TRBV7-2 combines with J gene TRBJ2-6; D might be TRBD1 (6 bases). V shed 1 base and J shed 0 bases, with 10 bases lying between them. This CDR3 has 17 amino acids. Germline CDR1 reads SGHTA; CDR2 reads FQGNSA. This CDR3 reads CASSLGTAISGANVLTF. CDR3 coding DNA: TGTGCCAGCAGCTTAGGGACAGCCATCTCTGGGGCCAACGTCCTGACTTTC.

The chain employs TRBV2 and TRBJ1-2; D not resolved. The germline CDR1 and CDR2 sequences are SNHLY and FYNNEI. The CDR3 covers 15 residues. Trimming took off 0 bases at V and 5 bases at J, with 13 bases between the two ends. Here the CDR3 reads CASSEARALNYGYTF. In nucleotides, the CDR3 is TGTGCCAGCAGTGAAGCGAGGGCCCTTAATTATGGCTACACCTTC.

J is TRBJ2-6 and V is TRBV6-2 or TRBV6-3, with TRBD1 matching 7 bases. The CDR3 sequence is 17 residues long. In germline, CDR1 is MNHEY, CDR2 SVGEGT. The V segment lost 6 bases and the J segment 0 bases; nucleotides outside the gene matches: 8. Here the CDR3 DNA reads TGTGCCAGCAGACGGGACAGCTCCTACTCTGGGGCCAACGTCCTGACTTTC. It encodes CASRRDSSYSGANVLTF.

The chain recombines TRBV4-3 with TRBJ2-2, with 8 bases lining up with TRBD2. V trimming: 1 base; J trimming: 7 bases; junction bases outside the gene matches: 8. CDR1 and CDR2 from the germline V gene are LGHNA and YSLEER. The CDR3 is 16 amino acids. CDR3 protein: CASSQVAGGIGGELFF. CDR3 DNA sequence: TGCGCCAGCAGCCAAGTGGCGGGGGGAATCGGCGGGGAGCTGTTTTTT.

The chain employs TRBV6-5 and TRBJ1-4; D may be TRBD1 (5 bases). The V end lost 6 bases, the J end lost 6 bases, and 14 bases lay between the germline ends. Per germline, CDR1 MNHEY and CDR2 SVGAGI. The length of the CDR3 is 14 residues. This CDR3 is CASSREKADEKLFF. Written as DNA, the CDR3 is TGTGCCAGCAGCAGGGAGAAGGCGGATGAAAAACTGTTTTTT.

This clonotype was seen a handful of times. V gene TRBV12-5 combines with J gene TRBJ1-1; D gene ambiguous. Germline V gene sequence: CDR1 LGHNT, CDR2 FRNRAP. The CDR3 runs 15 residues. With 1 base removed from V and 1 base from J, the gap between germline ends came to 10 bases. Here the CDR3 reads CASGLGGGGNTEAFF. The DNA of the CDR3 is TGTGCTAGTGGTTTGGGTGGAGGCGGGAACACTGAAGCTTTCTTT.

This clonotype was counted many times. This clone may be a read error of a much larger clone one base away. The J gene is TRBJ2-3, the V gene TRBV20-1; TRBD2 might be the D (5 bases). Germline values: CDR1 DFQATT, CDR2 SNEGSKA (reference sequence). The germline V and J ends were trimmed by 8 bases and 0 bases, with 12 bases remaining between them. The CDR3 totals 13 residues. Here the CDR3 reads CSIEGPSTDTQYF. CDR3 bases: TGCAGTATTGAGGGCCCTAGCACAGATACGCAGTATTTT.

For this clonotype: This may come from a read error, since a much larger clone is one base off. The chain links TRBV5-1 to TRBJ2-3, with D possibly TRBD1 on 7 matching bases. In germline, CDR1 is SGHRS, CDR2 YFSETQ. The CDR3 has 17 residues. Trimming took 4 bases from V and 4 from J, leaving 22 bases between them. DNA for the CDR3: TGCGCCAGCAGCCAATACCCCGCGGGACAGTTCTCAGATACGCAGTATTTT. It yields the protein CASSQYPAGQFSDTQYF.

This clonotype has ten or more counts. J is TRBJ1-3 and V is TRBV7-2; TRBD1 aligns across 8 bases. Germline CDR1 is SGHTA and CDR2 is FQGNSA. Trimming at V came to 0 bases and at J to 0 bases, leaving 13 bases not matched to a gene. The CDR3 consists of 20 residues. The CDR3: CASSLALETGVSLSGNTIYF. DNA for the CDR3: TGTGCCAGCAGCTTAGCGCTTGAGACAGGGGTATCACTCTCTGGAAACACCATATATTTT.

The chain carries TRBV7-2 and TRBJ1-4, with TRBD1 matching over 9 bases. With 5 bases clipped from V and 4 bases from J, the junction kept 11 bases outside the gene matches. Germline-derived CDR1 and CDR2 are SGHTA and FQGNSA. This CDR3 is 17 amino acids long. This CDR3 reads CASSRGQGKPDNEKLFF. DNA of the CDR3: TGTGCCAGCAGCCGGGGACAGGGAAAACCAGATAATGAAAAACTGTTTTTT.

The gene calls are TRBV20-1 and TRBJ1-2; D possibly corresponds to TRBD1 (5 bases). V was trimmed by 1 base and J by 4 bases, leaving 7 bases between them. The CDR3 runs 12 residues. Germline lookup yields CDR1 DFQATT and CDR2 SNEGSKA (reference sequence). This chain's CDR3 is CSARAGTYGYTF. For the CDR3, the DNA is TGCAGTGCTAGAGCTGGGACCTATGGCTACACCTTC.